This T cell receptor beta chain was sequenced during a study of blood T cell repertoires in COVID-19. Generated by immunoSEQ multiplex PCR, the TCRdb table keeps only in-frame clones and is missing some. The sample yields approximately 110,000 clones, 75% to 85% seen once. Germline V gives CDR1 SGDLS, CDR2 YYNGEE. V was clipped by 4 bases and J by 1 base, with 6 bases between them. The CDR3 is 13 residues long. Sequenced material: peripheral blood. This TCR was recovered from a woman older than 75 with active or convalescent COVID-19. V gene TRBV9 combines with J gene TRBJ2-1; no clear D gene. This CDR3 reads CASSPQSYNEQFF. The CDR3 nucleotides read TGTGCCAGCAGCCCCCAATCCTACAATGAGCAGTTCTTC.